This record looks at one T cell receptor beta chain sequence and its context. Its antigen is undetermined. Germline V gene data show CDR1 as LNHDA and CDR2 as SQIVND (reference sequence). CDR3 length: 16 residues. Trimming at V came to 3 bases and at J to 6 bases, leaving 10 bases not matched to a gene. The data belong to a study of T cells in narcolepsy. Across the whole study: Patients with NT1 or NT2 and healthy control donors were enrolled.

Study-level points and caveats: HCRT-specific and TRIB2-specific autoreactive clonotypes appeared among same-patient CSF and blood CD4+ clonotypes. In some patient and control memory CD4+ samples, autoreactive clones were absent. Autoreactive clonotypes reportedly recurred in blood of same and different patients, not controls.

Assay used: immunoSEQ multiplex PCR; TCRdb lists only in-frame clones, some missing. The sample comprises just over 40,000 clones, approximately 88% of which are singletons, and roughly 1.3% rests with the top ten. This chain joins TRBV19 and TRBJ2-3, with TRBD1 identical over 9 bases. The source of this sequence is a human donor with narcolepsy. The specimen was CD45RA- memory CD4+ T cells from PBMCs. In DNA form, the CDR3 reads TGTGCCAGTAGTATCTCGGGACAGGGAGTCTCTGATACGCAGTATTTT. This codes for CASSISGQGVSDTQYF.